A single sample is the source of the 25 T cell receptor beta chains below, sequenced in a study of vaccination and CD4 T cells after COVID-19. No antigen has been assigned to these receptors. The treatment: roughly 10-day PBMC culture with coronavirus spike peptide pools or control peptides (ViraFEST assay). Scientists ran DNA taken from cultured CD4+ T cells through the Oncomine TCR Beta short-read assay for sequencing. From the PCR reads, TCRdb called clonotypes with MiXCR, one entry per CDR3 protein. Of some 22,000 distinct CDR3 sequences listed, approximately 67% were seen once; the top ten hold about 20%. The sample in question was CD4+ T cells from blood, cultured in vitro, obtained after SARS-CoV-2 vaccination. The receptor source for this set is a human donor who received a COVID-19 vaccine.

The CDR3 loop reads CSARKPSGGAQSQETQYF. For the CDR3, the DNA is TGCAGTGCTAGGAAACCTAGCGGGGGGGCCCAGTCCCAAGAGACCCAGTACTTC. The J gene is TRBJ2-5, the V gene TRBV20-1; TRBD2 aligns across 12 bases. Germline V lookup: CDR1 DFQATT, CDR2 SNEGSKA (reference sequence). The CDR3 consists of 18 residues. Unmatched junction bases numbered 12, after V lost 3 bases and J lost 1 base.

This chain connects TRBV20-1 to TRBJ2-5; 7 bases map to TRBD2. Germline V gene data show CDR1 as DFQATT and CDR2 as SNEGSKA (reference sequence). V shed 5 bases and J 5 bases; nucleotides not matched to a gene: 14. CDR3 length equals 15 residues. The CDR3 here is CSAEHPGLPRETQYF. The CDR3 DNA reads TGCAGTGCTGAACACCCGGGACTACCCCGTGAGACCCAGTACTTC.

The V call is TRBV5-1, the J call TRBJ1-2, with 9 bases matching TRBD1. From germline, CDR1 is SGHRS and CDR2 YFSETQ. Trimming took 0 bases from V and 7 from J; bases not matched to a gene: 4. This CDR3 contains 14 residues. In DNA, the CDR3 is TGCGCCAGCAGCTTGGACGGGACAGGGTCTGGCTACACCTTC. Translating it yields CASSLDGTGSGYTF.

CDR3 sequence reads: CASMDRNSPLHF. The CDR3 DNA sequence: TGCGCCAGCATGGACAGGAATTCACCCCTCCACTTT. The chain has TRBV10-2 and TRBJ1-6; 7 bases are a match to TRBD1. Germline V gene sequence: CDR1 WSHSY, CDR2 SAAADI. With 7 bases clipped from V and 7 bases from J, the junction kept 1 base outside the gene matches. The CDR3 is 12 residues long.

The rearrangement uses TRBV29-1 and TRBJ1-2, with no clear D. V gave up 5 bases and J gave up 3 bases, with 10 bases separating them. The CDR3 sequence is 12 residues long. Germline lookup yields CDR1 SQVTM and CDR2 ANQGSEA. The CDR3 reads CSVPRLYYGYTF. The DNA of the CDR3 is TGCAGCGTTCCCCGACTCTACTATGGCTACACCTTC.

CDR3 amino acids: CASSFPGQGRDGYTF. The CDR3 bases are TGTGCCAGCAGCTTTCCGGGACAGGGGCGTGATGGCTACACCTTC. The chain combines TRBV7-3 with TRBJ1-2; TRBD1 aligns across 10 bases. V lost 3 bases and J lost 6; bases outside the gene matches: 7. This CDR3 is 15 amino acids long. Germline V gene data show CDR1 as SGHTA and CDR2 as FQGTGA.

The chain has TRBV18 and TRBJ2-3, with 10 bases aligning to TRBD2. Germline trimming cut 1 base from V and 2 bases from J; bases unmatched to any gene: 6. The CDR3 is 17 amino acids. Germline-derived CDR1 and CDR2 are KGHSH and LQKENI. Written as DNA, the CDR3 is TGTGCCAGCTCACCACGGGGAGCGGGGGGGACCACAGATACGCAGTATTTT. Translation gives CASSPRGAGGTTDTQYF.

The V gene is TRBV30, the J gene TRBJ1-2, with a possible D match to TRBD1 (5 bases). This CDR3 comprises 17 residues. CDR1 is GTSNPN and CDR2 is SVGIG in the germline V gene (reference sequence). The V gene lost 0 bases and the J gene lost 0 bases, with 17 bases spanning the gap. Written as DNA, the CDR3 is TGTGCCTGGAGTGTTCCACGGGGACCTCTAGCTAACTATGGCTACACCTTC. The encoded protein is CAWSVPRGPLANYGYTF.

The V call is TRBV5-8, the J call TRBJ2-5; D tentatively fits TRBD1 or TRBD2 (6 bases each). Trimming removed 1 base from V and 5 bases from J, with 18 bases in between. Germline values: CDR1 SGHTS, CDR2 YDEGEE. CDR3 length equals 16 residues. The CDR3: CASSLRSLGGMETQYF. The CDR3 DNA sequence: TGTGCCAGCAGCTTGAGGTCCCTAGGGGGGATGGAGACCCAGTACTTC.

This clonotype was seen a handful of times. CDR3 sequence: CSAREQGRGSPLHF. The CDR3 coding sequence is TGCAGTGCTAGAGAACAGGGAAGAGGTTCACCCCTCCACTTT. The V and J genes are TRBV20-1 and TRBJ1-6; D perhaps matches TRBD1 (6 bases). V was shortened by 0 bases and J by 9 bases, with 12 bases between the two germline ends. Germline assignment: CDR1 DFQATT and CDR2 SNEGSKA (reference sequence). This CDR3 has 14 residues.

This clonotype was recorded only once. This chain uses TRBV24-1 with TRBJ2-3; D possibly corresponds to TRBD1 (6 bases). Trimming left V 0 bases short and J 2 bases short, with 11 bases between. The CDR3 length is 16 residues. Germline CDR1 KGHDR, CDR2 SFDVKD. The CDR3 coding sequence is TGTGCCACCAGTGATTTGGACACAGGGCCCACAGATACGCAGTATTTT. As protein: CATSDLDTGPTDTQYF.

J is TRBJ2-5 and V is TRBV2; possibly TRBD2 for D (7 bases). Per germline, CDR1 SNHLY and CDR2 FYNNEI. V was clipped by 8 bases and J by 5 bases, with 18 bases between them. CDR3 length: 14 amino acids. The chain's CDR3 is CASRAGAMVETQYF. CDR3 sequence (DNA): TGTGCCAGCCGGGCGGGGGCGATGGTGGAGACCCAGTACTTC.

This clonotype was seen only a few times. The chain links TRBV25-1 to TRBJ1-4; D is undetermined. V lost 4 bases and J lost 6, with 9 bases in between. The germline CDR1 and CDR2 sequences are MGHDK and SYGVNS. The CDR3 is 13 amino acids. CDR3 sequence (DNA): TGTGCCAGCAGTGTCGTAGATGATGAAAAACTGTTTTTT. Amino acids: CASSVVDDEKLFF.

This clonotype has just one count. The chain couples TRBV20-1 to TRBJ1-1, with TRBD1 matching 7 bases. This CDR3 contains 14 residues. V shed 5 bases and J 0 bases; nucleotides not matched to a gene: 6. Germline-derived CDR1 and CDR2 are DFQATT and SNEGSKA (reference sequence). The CDR3 protein is CSAPGTGVNTEAFF. The CDR3 DNA is TGCAGTGCTCCGGGTACAGGGGTGAACACTGAAGCTTTCTTT.

This chain uses TRBV19 with TRBJ2-2, with 11 bases lining up with TRBD1. CDR1 is LNHDA and CDR2 is SQIVND in the germline V gene (reference sequence). The CDR3 covers 16 residues. V was clipped by 6 bases and J by 4 bases; unmatched bases: 7. Written as DNA, the CDR3 is TGTGCCAGTAGCCCCGGACAGGGGGCGGGCACCGGGGAGCTGTTTTTT. Amino acid sequence: CASSPGQGAGTGELFF.

This sequence joins TRBV20-1 and TRBJ2-5; 14 positions agree with TRBD2. V lost 2 bases and J lost 2; bases outside the gene matches: 10. Germline-derived CDR1 and CDR2 are DFQATT and SNEGSKA (reference sequence). CDR3 length equals 18 residues. CDR3 nucleotide sequence: TGCAGTGCTAGAAATCCAAGACTAGCGGGGGGGGGTCAAGAGACCCAGTACTTC. The encoded protein is CSARNPRLAGGGQETQYF.

V gene TRBV19 combines with J gene TRBJ1-5, with D unclear. Trimming cost V 3 bases and J 3 bases, with 12 bases left between them. There are 15 residues in the CDR3. CDR1 and CDR2 (germline): LNHDA, SQIVND (reference sequence). CDR3 bases: TGTGCCAGTAGTATTAGATCCAGGAACAATCAGCCCCAGCATTTT. This codes for CASSIRSRNNQPQHF. The full variable domain, in which reference TRBV19 and TRBJ1-5 provide the parts outside the CDR3, is DGGITQSPKYLFRKEGQNVTLSCEQNLNHDAMYWYRQDPGQGLRLIYYSQIVNDFQKGDIAEGYSVSREKKESFPLTVTSAQKNPTAFYLCASSIRSRNNQPQHFGDGTRLSIL.

V usage is TRBV12-3 or TRBV12-4 and J usage is TRBJ2-5, with 8 bases identical to TRBD1. The CDR3 runs to 14 residues. Germline trimming cut 5 bases from V and 6 bases from J; bases unmatched to any gene: 8. The CDR3 coding sequence is TGTGCCAGCAGTCCTGGGACAGGTGGGCAGACCCAGTACTTC. It yields the protein CASSPGTGGQTQYF.

The CDR3, as DNA: TGTGCCAGCAGTTTATACTCAGGGGTTGACATTCAGTACTTC. Protein product: CASSLYSGVDIQYF. The chain has TRBV27 and TRBJ2-4, with a tentative D call TRBD1 (6 bases). In germline, CDR1 is MNHEY, CDR2 SMNVEV (reference sequence). V lost 1 base and J 8 bases, leaving 12 bases between the germline ends. There are 14 residues in the CDR3.

This chain links TRBV25-1 with TRBJ1-5; no firm D call. Trimming stripped 3 bases from V and 8 bases from J, with 14 bases between. The CDR3 runs 14 residues. Germline values: CDR1 MGHDK, CDR2 SYGVNS. The CDR3 loop is CASSDPGPSEPQHF. As DNA, the CDR3 is TGTGCCAGCAGTGATCCCGGACCATCGGAGCCCCAGCATTTT.

By share of the sample, this clonotype is medium-sized (0.01 to 0.1%). This chain connects TRBV15 to TRBJ2-2; 10 nucleotides align to TRBD2. This CDR3 is 17 amino acids long. V trimming: 3 bases; J trimming: 8 bases; junction bases outside the gene matches: 12. Germline-derived CDR1 and CDR2 are LNHNV and YYDKDF (reference sequence). The DNA for the CDR3 is TGTGCCACCAGCAGTCTCGAGCGGGGGGGATTAAAAGGGGAGCTGTTTTTT. Protein: CATSSLERGGLKGELFF.

The chain is built from TRBV19 and TRBJ1-5; D possibly corresponds to TRBD1 (5 bases). CDR3 length: 16 amino acids. Germline V gene data show CDR1 as LNHDA and CDR2 as SQIVND (reference sequence). The V gene lost 3 bases and the J gene lost 4 bases, with 16 bases spanning the gap. The CDR3 DNA reads TGTGCCAGTAGTATCCCATCGTTTGAGGGGAATCAGCCCCAGCATTTT. This encodes CASSIPSFEGNQPQHF.

This chain connects TRBV7-2 to TRBJ2-5, with 14 bases identical to TRBD2. V was pared by 5 bases and J by 4 bases, with 9 bases of the junction left unmatched. The CDR3 is 17 amino acids. Germline V gene data show CDR1 as SGHTA and CDR2 as FQGNSA. CDR3 protein: CASSPQRLAGGLETQYF. CDR3 DNA sequence: TGTGCCAGCAGCCCGCAACGACTAGCGGGGGGGCTAGAGACCCAGTACTTC. The variable domain in full, completed from reference TRBV7-2 and TRBJ2-5, reads GAGVSQSPSNKVTEKGKDVELRCDPISGHTALYWYRQSLGQGLEFLIYFQGNSAPDKSGLPSDRFSAERTGGSVSTLTIQRTQQEDSAVYLCASSPQRLAGGLETQYFGPGTRLLVL.

CDR3 residues: CASSRGEDTDTQYF. The DNA of the CDR3 is TGTGCCAGCAGCCGAGGGGAGGACACAGATACGCAGTATTTT. The chain recombines TRBV7-2 with TRBJ2-3; weak D call: TRBD2 (6 bases). The CDR3 has 14 residues. Trimming took off 5 bases at V and 2 bases at J, with 11 bases between the two ends. CDR1 and CDR2 (germline): SGHTA, FQGNSA.

For the CDR3, the DNA is TGTGCCTGGAGTGCCGGACAGGATAATTCACCCCTCCACTTT. Protein sequence: CAWSAGQDNSPLHF. The chain uses TRBV30 and TRBJ1-6; the match to TRBD1 covers 7 bases. The CDR3 is made up of 14 amino acids. From germline, CDR1 is GTSNPN and CDR2 SVGIG (reference sequence). The trim removed 1 base at V and 5 bases at J, leaving 2 bases unmatched.